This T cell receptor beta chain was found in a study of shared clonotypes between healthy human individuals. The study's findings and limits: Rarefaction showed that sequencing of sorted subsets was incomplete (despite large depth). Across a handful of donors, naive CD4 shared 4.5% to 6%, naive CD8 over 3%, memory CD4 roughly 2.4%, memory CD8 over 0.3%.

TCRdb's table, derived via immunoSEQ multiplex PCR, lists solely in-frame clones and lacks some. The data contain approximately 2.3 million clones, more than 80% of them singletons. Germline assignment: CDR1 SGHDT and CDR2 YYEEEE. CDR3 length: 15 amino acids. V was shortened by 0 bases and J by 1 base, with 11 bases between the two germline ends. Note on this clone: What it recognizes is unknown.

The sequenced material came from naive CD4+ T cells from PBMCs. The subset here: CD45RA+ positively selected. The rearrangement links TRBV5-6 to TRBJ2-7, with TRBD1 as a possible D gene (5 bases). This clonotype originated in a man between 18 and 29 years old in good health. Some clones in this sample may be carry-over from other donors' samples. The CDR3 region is CASSLAVDSSYEQYF. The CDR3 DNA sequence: TGTGCCAGCAGCTTGGCCGTTGACAGTTCCTACGAGCAGTACTTC.